This T cell receptor (beta chain) was identified during a study of blood T cell repertoires in COVID-19. Turning to the study itself: The samples span acute and convalescent COVID-19 from the United States, Italy and Spain. Nucleic acid was either cDNA or gDNA, and it came from T cells, B-cell-depleted T cells, or PBMCs.

With 9 bases clipped from V and 1 base from J, the junction kept 1 base outside the gene matches. CDR3 length: 15 amino acids. The germline gives CDR1 SNHLY, CDR2 FYNNEI. Original processing methods: The authors estimated nucleated cell counts from reference gene primer amplification. The table came from immunoSEQ multiplex PCR; TCRdb's copy has only in-frame clones and leaves some out. The DNA was the basis for D and trimming; V, J and clone size are from that table. The table records about 240,000 clones, 83% of them present only once. The genes are TRBV2 and TRBJ2-2; 14 nucleotides align to TRBD2. This TCR came from a human donor in a cohort sampled during active COVID-19. The sequencing sample was made of peripheral blood. Written as DNA, the CDR3 is TGTGCCAGTGGGACTAGCGGGGGGAACACCGGGGAGCTGTTTTTT. Its protein is CASGTSGGNTGELFF.